One sample yielded the 25 T cell receptor beta chains listed below, sequenced in a study of T cell repertoires in cytomegalovirus infection. TCRdb processed the reads anew with MiXCR; each CDR3 protein has one entry. The table records fewer than 350,000 distinct CDR3 sequences, around a sixth of them present only once. The specimen was PBMCs. The origin of the receptors is a human donor in good health (CMV status not recorded). Some clones in this sample may be carry-over from other donors' samples.

On this clonotype: A clone one base away is much larger, so this may be a read error. The rearrangement uses TRBV10-3 and TRBJ2-7; D uncertain. This CDR3 has 12 amino acids. The germline CDR1 and CDR2 sequences are ENHRY and SYGVKD. The CDR3 loop is CAISESGVEQSF. The CDR3 DNA is TGTGCCATCAGTGAGTCCGGCGTCGAGCAGTCCTTC.

The gene calls are TRBV3-1 and TRBJ2-7; possibly TRBD1 or TRBD2 for D (5 bases each). Trimming cost V 4 bases and J 2 bases, with 15 bases left between them. The CDR3 covers 15 residues. Per the germline V gene, CDR1 is LGHDT and CDR2 is YNNKEL (reference sequence). CDR3 sequence (DNA): TGTGCCAGCAGCCGAAGAAGGGGAGTAACCTACGAGCAGTACTTC. This codes for CASSRRRGVTYEQYF.

This sequence joins TRBV29-1 and TRBJ1-1; D unclear. This CDR3 contains 13 residues. Trimming removed 4 bases from V and 1 base from J, with 10 bases in between. Germline CDR1 and CDR2: SQVTM and ANQGSEA. The CDR3, as DNA: TGCAGCGTTGTGAAATTTTGGAACACTGAAGCTTTCTTT. It yields the protein CSVVKFWNTEAFF. Drawing the rest from reference TRBV29-1 and TRBJ1-1, the complete variable domain is SAVISQKPSRDICQRGTSLTIQCQVDSQVTMMFWYRQQPGQSLTLIATANQGSEATYESGFVIDKFPISRPNLTFSTLTVSNMSPEDSSIYLCSVVKFWNTEAFFGQGTRLTVV.

This clonotype was counted many times. V and J are TRBV6-6 and TRBJ2-1; a possible D gene is TRBD2 (5 bases). Trimming removed 7 bases from V and 0 bases from J, with 13 bases in between. The CDR3 is 15 residues long. Germline V lookup: CDR1 MNHNY, CDR2 SVGAGI (reference sequence). The DNA for the CDR3 is TGTGCCAGCAACGCGCAAGGAGGCTCCTACAATGAGCAGTTCTTC. Protein product: CASNAQGGSYNEQFF.

This clonotype showed up just once. The rearrangement links TRBV28 to TRBJ2-5, with TRBD2 as a possible D gene (7 bases). Germline V gene data show CDR1 as MDHEN and CDR2 as SYDVKM. The length of the CDR3 is 15 residues. V was cut by 7 bases and J by 4 bases, with 19 bases left in between. The DNA for the CDR3 is TGTGCCAGCACGACTCATGGGCGGGGGCGAGAGACCCAGTACTTC. This translates into CASTTHGRGRETQYF.

This clonotype turned up a few times. This chain joins TRBV20-1 and TRBJ2-1; TRBD2 aligns across 13 bases. The length of the CDR3 is 16 residues. Germline loops: CDR1 DFQATT, CDR2 SNEGSKA (reference sequence). V shed 5 bases, J shed 4 bases, and the junction held 8 bases outside the gene matches. This CDR3 reads CSALRLAGGLYNEQFF. DNA for the CDR3: TGCAGTGCTCTACGACTAGCGGGGGGCCTGTACAATGAGCAGTTCTTC.

In its sample, this clonotype was seen many times. CDR3 sequence reads: CASSYSTISRNTEAFF. DNA of the CDR3: TGTGCCAGCAGTTACTCTACCATTTCTAGGAACACTGAAGCTTTCTTT. The chain links TRBV6-5 to TRBJ1-1; D unclear. Trimming shortened V by 0 bases and J by 1 base, and 12 bases separated the two germline ends. Germline loops: CDR1 MNHEY, CDR2 SVGAGI. The CDR3 is 16 residues long.

The chain carries TRBV10-3 and TRBJ2-2; 8 bases line up with TRBD2. The trim removed 7 bases at V and 0 bases at J, leaving 7 bases unmatched. This CDR3 comprises 16 residues. In germline, CDR1 is ENHRY, CDR2 SYGVKD. The CDR3 DNA reads TGTGCCATCAAACCAGCGGGGGCAGCGAACACCGGGGAGCTGTTTTTT. Translated, it gives CAIKPAGAANTGELFF.

At least ten counts were recorded for this clonotype. CDR3 sequence: CASSYWTGGNTEAFF. Here the CDR3 DNA reads TGTGCCAGCAGCTACTGGACAGGCGGAAACACTGAAGCTTTCTTT. The chain couples TRBV7-8 to TRBJ1-1; TRBD1 matches at 7 bases. Germline CDR1 is SGHVS and CDR2 is FQNEAQ. This CDR3 is 15 amino acids long. The V and J ends lost 4 bases and 2 bases, in that order; junction bases with no gene match: 7.

This clonotype was picked up many times. The gene calls are TRBV7-2 and TRBJ1-2; D remains ambiguous. CDR3 length: 14 residues. Per germline, CDR1 SGHTA and CDR2 FQGNSA. V was shortened by 5 bases and J by 4 bases, with 14 bases between the two germline ends. The CDR3 DNA reads TGTGCCAGCAGCGCACTCACATCGTCCTATGGCTACACCTTC. It is translated as CASSALTSSYGYTF.

This clonotype was recorded many times. This sequence joins TRBV4-2 and TRBJ2-1, with 7 bases that match TRBD1. This CDR3 has 15 residues. The V gene end was trimmed by 1 base and the J gene end by 6 bases; junction bases not matched to a gene: 6. Germline-derived CDR1 and CDR2 are LGHNA and YNFKEQ. DNA of the CDR3: TGTGCCAGCAGCCAAGGACAGGGTTGGGTCAATGAGCAGTTCTTC. Translated: CASSQGQGWVNEQFF.

The sample holds a few counts of this clonotype. The V call is TRBV2, the J call TRBJ2-6, with 8 nucleotides matching TRBD2. The germline V gene encodes CDR1 SNHLY and CDR2 FYNNEI. J lost 2 bases, V lost 6 bases, and 6 bases had no gene match. There are 16 residues in the CDR3. This CDR3 reads CASRNGGAPGANVLTF. DNA for the CDR3: TGTGCCAGCAGAAACGGGGGGGCGCCTGGGGCCAACGTCCTGACTTTC. Full variable domain (rest looked up from reference TRBV2 and TRBJ2-6): EPEVTQTPSHQVTQMGQEVILRCVPISNHLYFYWYRQILGQKVEFLVSFYNNEISEKSEIFDDQFSVERPDGSNFTLKIRSTKLEDSAMYFCASRNGGAPGANVLTFGAGSRLTVL.

This clonotype was recorded many times. The chain carries TRBV12-3 or TRBV12-4 and TRBJ1-1; the match to TRBD1 covers 7 bases. J lost 4 bases, V lost 4 bases, and 9 bases had no gene match. The CDR3 runs to 15 residues. CDR3 region: CASSSNRDSGTEAFF. The CDR3 nucleotides are TGTGCCAGCAGTTCGAACAGGGACAGCGGCACTGAAGCTTTCTTT.

Only a few counts were recorded for this clonotype. The rearrangement joins TRBV19 to TRBJ2-1, with D perhaps assigned TRBD1 or TRBD2 (6 bases each). Germline V lookup: CDR1 LNHDA, CDR2 SQIVND (reference sequence). V shed 3 bases and J shed 15 bases, with 15 bases lying between them. The CDR3 spans 12 residues. The CDR3 nucleotides read TGTGCCAGTAGTATGATGGAGGGGGAGTGGTTCTTC. This gives the protein CASSMMEGEWFF.

This clonotype was recorded at least ten times. The chain couples TRBV6-2 or TRBV6-3 to TRBJ2-3; 9 bases line up with TRBD2. Germline V gene lookup returns CDR1 MNHEY and CDR2 SVGEGT. V was pared by 6 bases and J by 6 bases, with 10 bases of the junction left unmatched. This CDR3 is built from 15 residues. CDR3 DNA: TGTGCCAGCAGCCAAGATGCGGGGGGGCCCGATACGCAGTATTTT. It codes for CASSQDAGGPDTQYF.

This clonotype has a handful of counts. The genes are TRBV4-3 and TRBJ2-7; 9 bases agree with TRBD1. The germline CDR1 and CDR2 sequences are LGHNA and YSLEER. V gave up 3 bases and J gave up 10 bases; unmatched junction bases: 7. There are 13 residues in the CDR3. The CDR3 sequence: CASSQPDRGEQYF. In DNA, the CDR3 is TGCGCCAGCAGCCAGCCCGACAGGGGGGAACAGTACTTC.

The genes are TRBV12-5 and TRBJ1-1, with TRBD1 as a possible D gene (6 bases). Per the germline V gene, CDR1 is LGHNT and CDR2 is FRNRAP. Trimming took off 8 bases at V and 3 bases at J, with 16 bases between the two ends. There are 14 residues in the CDR3. CDR3 loop: CASRSTGADTEAFF. In DNA form, the CDR3 reads TGTGCTAGTCGTTCGACAGGCGCGGACACTGAAGCTTTCTTT.

The chain combines TRBV7-2 with TRBJ1-2, with D maybe TRBD1 (5 bases). The V gene's germline CDR1 is SGHTA and CDR2 FQGNSA. V lost 1 base and J lost 0, with 15 bases in between. This CDR3 contains 17 residues. Written as DNA, the CDR3 is TGTGCCAGCAGCTTAGATCGGGGGGGGGGAACTAACTATGGCTACACCTTC. This encodes CASSLDRGGGTNYGYTF.

The CDR3 region has the DNA TGTGCCAGCAGCTTAGTAGCGGGGATTCCCTACGAGCAGTACTTC. This translates into CASSLVAGIPYEQYF. The J gene is TRBJ2-7, the V gene TRBV7-8, with TRBD2 matching over 8 bases. The CDR3 sequence is 15 residues long. Trimming took 1 base from V and 2 from J; bases not matched to a gene: 4. The germline CDR1 and CDR2 sequences are SGHVS and FQNEAQ.

This clonotype was found a few times. The rearrangement links TRBV7-4 to TRBJ2-5, with no clear D. This CDR3 spans 15 amino acids. Between the trimmed V and J ends, which lost 5 bases and 1 base, there was a span of 14 bases. CDR1 is SGHVT, CDR2 SQSDAQ, per germline. The CDR3 DNA is TGTGCCAGCAGCCCTGGTTCGGCATTCCAAGAGACCCAGTACTTC. Its protein product is CASSPGSAFQETQYF.

The chain carries TRBV29-1 and TRBJ2-5, with TRBD1 identical over 9 bases. From germline, CDR1 is SQVTM and CDR2 ANQGSEA. The CDR3 is 15 residues long. Trimming cost V 3 bases and J 4 bases; bases outside gene matches: 9. The CDR3 DNA sequence: TGCAGCGTTGACCCGGGACAGGGAAAGGGAGAGACCCAGTACTTC. It is translated as CSVDPGQGKGETQYF.

The sample holds many counts of this clonotype. J is TRBJ2-6 and V is TRBV7-2; D is unclear. Germline CDR1 is SGHTA and CDR2 is FQGNSA. V shed 11 bases and J shed 0 bases, with 8 bases lying between them. The CDR3 consists of 13 residues. Here the CDR3 reads CARANSGANVLTF. CDR3 DNA sequence: TGTGCCCGAGCCAACTCTGGGGCCAACGTCCTGACTTTC.

There are many counts of this clonotype. A read error may account for a junction end that differs from germline. This chain joins TRBV5-4 and TRBJ2-1; the D gene is possibly TRBD1 (5 bases). Germline CDR1 reads SGHNT; CDR2 reads YYREEE (reference sequence). The CDR3 totals 15 residues. CDR3 loop: CASSLGRESFNEQFF. Here the CDR3 DNA reads TGTGCCAGCAGCTTGGGCAGGGAATCCTTCAATGAGCAGTTCTTC.

This clonotype has at least ten counts. This chain connects TRBV10-3 to TRBJ2-1; D call uncertain. V was cut by 7 bases and J by 3 bases, with 13 bases left in between. The CDR3 is 14 residues long. Germline V lookup: CDR1 ENHRY, CDR2 SYGVKD. The CDR3: CAIMYSQVYNEQFF. CDR3 nucleotides: TGTGCCATCATGTATTCGCAGGTCTACAATGAGCAGTTCTTC.

J is TRBJ2-1 and V is TRBV7-2, with 11 bases fitting TRBD2. This CDR3 contains 15 residues. Germline trimming cut 6 bases from V and 5 bases from J; bases unmatched to any gene: 6. Germline-derived CDR1 and CDR2 are SGHTA and FQGNSA. CDR3 amino acids: CASRLAGVVDNEQFF. The CDR3 DNA reads TGTGCCAGCAGACTAGCGGGGGTGGTTGACAATGAGCAGTTCTTC.